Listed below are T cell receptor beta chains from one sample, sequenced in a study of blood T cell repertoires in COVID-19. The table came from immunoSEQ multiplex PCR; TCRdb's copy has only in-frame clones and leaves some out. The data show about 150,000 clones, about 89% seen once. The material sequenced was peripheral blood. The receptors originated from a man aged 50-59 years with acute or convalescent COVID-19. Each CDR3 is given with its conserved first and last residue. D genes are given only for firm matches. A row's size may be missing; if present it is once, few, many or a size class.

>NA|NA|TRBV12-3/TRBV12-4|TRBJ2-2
CASSLRTAGELFF
TGTGCCAGCAGTTTACGGACAGCCGGGGAGCTGTTTTTT
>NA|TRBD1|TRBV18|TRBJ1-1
CASSPGDRRNTEAFF
TGTGCCAGCTCCCCAGGGGACAGGAGAAACACTGAAGCTTTCTTT
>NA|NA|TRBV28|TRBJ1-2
CASMDIKHLNGYTF
TGTGCCAGCATGGACATTAAGCACCTGAATGGCTACACCTTC
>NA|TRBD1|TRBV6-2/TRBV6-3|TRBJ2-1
CASSPGTGGPLYNEQFF
TGTGCCAGCAGTCCCGGGACAGGGGGTCCCCTTTACAATGAGCAGTTCTTC
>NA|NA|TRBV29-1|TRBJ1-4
CSVGATNEKLFF
TGCAGCGTTGGAGCAACTAATGAAAAACTGTTTTTT
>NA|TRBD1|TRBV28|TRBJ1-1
CASRGDRWTEAFF
TGTGCCAGCAGGGGGGACAGGTGGACTGAAGCTTTCTTT
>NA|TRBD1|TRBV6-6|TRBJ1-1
CASSPEQGALNTEAFF
TGTGCCAGCAGTCCCGAACAGGGGGCTCTCAACACTGAAGCTTTCTTT
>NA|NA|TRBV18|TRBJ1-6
CASSPQNRVSDSPLHF
TGTGCCAGCTCACCGCAGAACAGGGTTTCTGATTCACCCCTCCACTTT
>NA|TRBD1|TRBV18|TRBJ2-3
CASSPRTGSDGTDTQYF
TGTGCCAGCTCACCAAGGACAGGGAGTGATGGCACAGATACGCAGTATTTT
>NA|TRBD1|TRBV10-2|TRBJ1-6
CASSEPATRDSLNSPLHF
TGCGCCAGCAGTGAGCCGGCCACTCGGGACAGTCTAAATTCACCCCTCCACTTT
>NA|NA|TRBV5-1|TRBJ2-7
CASSLQGPSYEQYF
TGCGCCAGCAGTTTGCAGGGCCCTTCCTACGAGCAGTACTTC
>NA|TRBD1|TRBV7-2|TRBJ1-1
CASSNPGQGPNTEAFF
TGTGCCAGCAGCAATCCGGGACAGGGACCGAACACTGAAGCTTTCTTT
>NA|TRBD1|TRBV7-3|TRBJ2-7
CASSLTTAGGRYEQYF
TGTGCCAGCAGCTTAACGACGGCAGGGGGACGGTACGAGCAGTACTTC
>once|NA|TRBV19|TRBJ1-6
CASSIGLAASPLHF
TGTGCCAGTAGTATAGGTCTGGCGGCATCACCCCTCCACTTT
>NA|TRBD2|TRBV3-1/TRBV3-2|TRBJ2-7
CASSRAGVSYEQYF
TGTGCCAGCAGCCGAGCGGGAGTGTCCTACGAGCAGTACTTC
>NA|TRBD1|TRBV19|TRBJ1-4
CASRPYGTDNEKLFF
TGTGCCAGTAGACCTTACGGGACAGATAATGAAAAACTGTTTTTT
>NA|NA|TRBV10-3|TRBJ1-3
CATWEDTYSGNTIYF
TGTGCCACCTGGGAGGACACATACTCTGGAAACACCATATATTTT
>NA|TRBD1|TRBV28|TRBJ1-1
CASNDAGGSSEAFF
TGTGCCAGCAATGACGCAGGGGGCAGCTCTGAAGCTTTCTTT
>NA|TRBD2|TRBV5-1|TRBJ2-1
CASSSAGTSGGYNEQFF
TGCGCCAGCAGCTCCGCCGGGACTAGCGGGGGTTACAATGAGCAGTTCTTC
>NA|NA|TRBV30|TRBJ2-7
CAWNLVAGASYEQYF
TGTGCCTGGAACCTTGTTGCAGGGGCTTCCTACGAGCAGTACTTC
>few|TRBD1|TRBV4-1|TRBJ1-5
CASSQGWDRGYQPQHF
TGCGCCAGCAGCCAAGGGTGGGACAGGGGTTATCAGCCCCAGCATTTT
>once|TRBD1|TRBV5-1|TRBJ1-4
CASSPGQGESEKLFF
TGCGCCAGCAGCCCCGGACAGGGGGAGAGCGAAAAACTGTTTTTT
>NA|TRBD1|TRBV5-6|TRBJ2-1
CASSPPGTGLNEQFF
TGTGCCAGCAGCCCACCCGGGACAGGGCTGAATGAGCAGTTCTTC
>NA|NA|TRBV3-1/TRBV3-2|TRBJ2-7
CASSQEPRSHEQYF
TGTGCCAGCAGCCAAGAACCGAGGAGCCACGAGCAGTACTTC
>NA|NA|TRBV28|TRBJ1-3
CASSLWSLRGEGGNTIYF
TGTGCCAGCAGTTTATGGTCCCTTCGGGGAGAGGGCGGAAACACCATATATTTT
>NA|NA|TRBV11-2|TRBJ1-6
CASSFPVDYSPLHF
TGTGCCAGCAGCTTCCCGGTCGATTATTCACCCCTCCACTTT
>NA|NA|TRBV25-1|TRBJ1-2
CASTSPSGGYTF
TGTGCCAGCACTTCTCCCTCGGGAGGCTACACCTTC
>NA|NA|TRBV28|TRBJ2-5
CASTFGGIGRETQYF
TGTGCCAGCACCTTCGGGGGAATCGGTCGGGAGACCCAGTACTTC
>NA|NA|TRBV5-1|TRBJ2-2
CASSFAGVDTGELFF
TGCGCCAGCAGCTTCGCAGGGGTCGACACCGGGGAGCTGTTTTTT
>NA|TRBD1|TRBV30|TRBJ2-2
CARTGGANTGELFF
TGTGCACGAACAGGGGGCGCGAACACCGGGGAGCTGTTTTTT
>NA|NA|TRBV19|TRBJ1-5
CASSRIYSAQGYQPQHF
TGTGCCAGTAGCCGAATATACTCGGCTCAGGGGTATCAGCCCCAGCATTTT
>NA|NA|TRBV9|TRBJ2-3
CASSSRASTDTQYF
TGTGCCAGCAGCTCCAGAGCGTCCACAGATACGCAGTATTTT
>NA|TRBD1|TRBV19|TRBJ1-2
CASSLSGTGALRGYGYTF
TGTGCCAGTAGCCTTTCCGGGACAGGGGCCCTACGGGGCTATGGCTACACCTTC
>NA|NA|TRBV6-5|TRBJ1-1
CASGGRFANTEAFF
TGTGCCAGCGGAGGAAGGTTTGCGAACACTGAAGCTTTCTTT
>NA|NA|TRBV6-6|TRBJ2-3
CASSRFQITDTQYF
TGTGCCAGCAGTCGATTTCAGATCACAGATACGCAGTATTTT
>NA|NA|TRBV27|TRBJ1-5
CASSPTPPNQPQHF
TGTGCCAGCAGTCCTACTCCCCCGAATCAGCCCCAGCATTTT
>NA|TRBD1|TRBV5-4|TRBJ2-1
CASSSTGSTNEQFF
TGTGCCAGCAGCTCGACAGGGAGTACAAATGAGCAGTTCTTC
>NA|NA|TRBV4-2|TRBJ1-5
CASSQAQYSNQPQHF
TGTGCCAGCAGCCAAGCCCAGTATAGCAATCAGCCCCAGCATTTT
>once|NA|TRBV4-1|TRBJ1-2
CASSRLVGGLYGYTF
TGCGCCAGCAGCCGTCTGGTGGGGGGGCTCTATGGCTACACCTTC
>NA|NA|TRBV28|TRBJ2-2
CASSGGQYTGELFF
TGTGCCAGCAGTGGCGGACAGTACACCGGGGAGCTGTTTTTT
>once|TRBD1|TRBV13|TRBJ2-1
CASSLDRDSTSYNEQFF
TGTGCCAGCAGCTTAGACCGGGACAGCACATCTTACAATGAGCAGTTCTTC
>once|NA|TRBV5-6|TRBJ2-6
CASSLRQLSGANVLTF
TGTGCCAGCAGCTTAAGACAGCTCTCTGGGGCCAACGTCCTGACTTTC
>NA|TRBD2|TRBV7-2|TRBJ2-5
CASSRDYLQETQYF
TGTGCCAGCAGCCGGGACTATTTACAAGAGACCCAGTACTTC
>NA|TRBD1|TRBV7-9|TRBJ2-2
CASSLNRGMGELFF
TGTGCCAGCAGCTTAAACAGGGGCATGGGGGAGCTGTTTTTT
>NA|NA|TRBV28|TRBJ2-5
CASSFQGKETQYF
TGTGCCAGCAGTTTTCAGGGGAAAGAGACCCAGTACTTC